Below are 8 T cell receptor beta chains sequenced from a single sample in a study of T cells in Graves' hyperthyroidism and ophthalmopathy. Amplification of TCR beta CDR3 regions used RNA as the template. The study used the HTBI primer set for a first-round RT-PCR of the TCR CDR3. In TCRdb, the multiplex PCR reads were re-called with MiXCR into one record per CDR3 protein. The table has more than 500,000 distinct CDR3 sequences, roughly 15% seen once. What was sequenced was blood. These receptors came from a woman younger than 45 with Graves' ophthalmopathy.

This chain uses TRBV7-2 with TRBJ1-5; perhaps TRBD1 as D (5 bases). CDR1 is SGHTA, CDR2 FQGNSA, per germline. Between the trimmed V and J ends, which lost 2 bases and 5 bases, there was a span of 19 bases. The CDR3 has 17 amino acids. Here the CDR3 DNA reads TGTGCCAGCAGCTTATCGGCCGAGGGACTTCCAGATCAGCCCCAGCATTTT. Translated, it gives CASSLSAEGLPDQPQHF.

Many counts were recorded for this clonotype. The chain recombines TRBV20-1 with TRBJ2-7; D tentatively reads TRBD1 or TRBD2 (5 bases each). Germline V gives CDR1 DFQATT, CDR2 SNEGSKA (reference sequence). This CDR3 has 12 residues. V shed 0 bases and J shed 2 bases, with 5 bases lying between them. For the CDR3, the DNA is TGCAGTGCTAGAGAGGGACCCTACGAGCAGTACTTC. Protein sequence: CSAREGPYEQYF.

This clonotype showed up just a few times. This chain joins TRBV20-1 and TRBJ2-1; 7 bases are a match to TRBD2. This CDR3 spans 18 amino acids. Per germline, CDR1 DFQATT and CDR2 SNEGSKA (reference sequence). V gave up 0 bases and J gave up 3 bases; unmatched junction bases: 14. CDR3 in amino acids: CSARDERRTRSNYNEQFF. In DNA form, the CDR3 reads TGCAGTGCTAGAGATGAACGGCGGACTAGGTCCAACTACAATGAGCAGTTCTTC.

This clonotype was seen repeatedly, ten times or more. The chain links TRBV3-1 to TRBJ2-1; D unresolved. Between the trimmed V and J ends, which lost 0 bases and 5 bases, there was a span of 20 bases. Per the germline V gene, CDR1 is LGHDT and CDR2 is YNNKEL (reference sequence). This CDR3 has 18 residues. This CDR3 is CASSQDVRLRKLNNEQFF. The CDR3 nucleotides read TGTGCCAGCAGCCAAGATGTACGACTCCGAAAACTAAACAATGAGCAGTTCTTC.

The chain uses TRBV5-1 and TRBJ2-5; D is possibly TRBD1 or TRBD2 (5 bases each). Deletions cut 4 bases from V and 5 bases from J, with 18 bases between. In germline, CDR1 is SGHRS, CDR2 YFSETQ. This CDR3 contains 15 residues. Written as DNA, the CDR3 is TGCGCCAGCAGCGAGGGGTTTACTTTCCCGGAGACCCAGTACTTC. It is translated as CASSEGFTFPETQYF.

Points on this clonotype: This may come from a read error, since a much larger clone is one base off. The chain employs TRBV20-1 and TRBJ2-5, with D perhaps TRBD1 or TRBD2 (6 bases each). CDR1 is DFQATT and CDR2 is SNEGSKA in the germline V gene (reference sequence). V gave up 0 bases and J gave up 4 bases, with 18 bases separating them. This CDR3 contains 16 residues. CDR3 in amino acids: CSARDIGGKPLETQYF. The DNA of the CDR3 is TGCAGTGCTAGAGACATAGGGGGGAAGCCCTTAGAGACCCAGTACTTC.

The chain uses TRBV6-2 or TRBV6-3 and TRBJ2-2; 8 bases line up with TRBD1. Losses at the gene ends were 0 bases for V and 1 base for J; bases not matched to a gene: 1. The CDR3 is 16 amino acids. Germline loops: CDR1 MNHEY, CDR2 SVGEGT. Written as DNA, the CDR3 is TGTGCCAGCAGTTACTCGGACAGGGAGAACACCGGGGAGCTGTTTTTT. Its protein product is CASSYSDRENTGELFF.

V gene TRBV6-1 combines with J gene TRBJ2-5; 9 bases fit TRBD2. With 2 bases clipped from V and 5 bases from J, the junction kept 0 bases outside the gene matches. Germline V gives CDR1 MNHNS, CDR2 SASEGT. The length of the CDR3 is 13 residues. The CDR3 bases are TGTGCCAGCAGTGAAAGCGGGGGGGAGACCCAGTACTTC. Translation gives CASSESGGETQYF.